Sequencing of this T cell receptor (beta chain) was carried out in a study of blood T cell repertoires in COVID-19. V trimming: 7 bases; J trimming: 0 bases; junction bases outside the gene matches: 4. Per germline, CDR1 SNHLY and CDR2 FYNNEI. The CDR3 length is 14 residues. Measured with immunoSEQ multiplex PCR; TCRdb has only the in-frame clones, and not every one. Of 130,000 to 150,000 clones in the sample, 80% to 90% were seen once. The rearrangement links TRBV2 to TRBJ2-3; 7 bases align to TRBD1. The receptor comes from a woman aged 35 to 49 with acute or convalescent COVID-19. The material sequenced was peripheral blood. For the CDR3, the DNA is TGTGCCAGCAACTGGGACAGTAGCACAGATACGCAGTATTTT. This encodes CASNWDSSTDTQYF.